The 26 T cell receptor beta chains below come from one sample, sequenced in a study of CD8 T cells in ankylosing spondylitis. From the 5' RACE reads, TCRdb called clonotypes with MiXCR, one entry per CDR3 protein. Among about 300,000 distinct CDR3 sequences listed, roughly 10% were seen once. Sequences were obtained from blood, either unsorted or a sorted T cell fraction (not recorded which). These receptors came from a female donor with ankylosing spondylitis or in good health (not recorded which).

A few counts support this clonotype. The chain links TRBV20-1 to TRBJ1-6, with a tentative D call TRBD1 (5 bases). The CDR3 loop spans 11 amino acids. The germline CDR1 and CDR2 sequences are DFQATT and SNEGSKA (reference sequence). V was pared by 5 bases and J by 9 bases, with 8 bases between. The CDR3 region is CSAADSSPLHF. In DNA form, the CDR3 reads TGCAGTGCTGCCGACAGTTCACCCCTCCACTTT.

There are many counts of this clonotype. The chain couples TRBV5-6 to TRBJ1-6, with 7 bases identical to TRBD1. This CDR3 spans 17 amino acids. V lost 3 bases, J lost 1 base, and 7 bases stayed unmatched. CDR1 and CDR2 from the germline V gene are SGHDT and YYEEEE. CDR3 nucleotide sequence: TGTGCCAGCAGCTCTTCGAGACAGGGTTCCTATAATTCACCCCTCCACTTT. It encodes CASSSSRQGSYNSPLHF.

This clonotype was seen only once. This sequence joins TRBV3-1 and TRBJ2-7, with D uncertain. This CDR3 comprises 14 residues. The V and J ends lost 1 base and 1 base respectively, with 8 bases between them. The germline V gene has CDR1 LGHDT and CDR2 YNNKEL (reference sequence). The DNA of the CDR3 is TGTGCCAGCAGCCAAGTTTCACAGTCCTACGAGCAGTACTTC. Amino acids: CASSQVSQSYEQYF.

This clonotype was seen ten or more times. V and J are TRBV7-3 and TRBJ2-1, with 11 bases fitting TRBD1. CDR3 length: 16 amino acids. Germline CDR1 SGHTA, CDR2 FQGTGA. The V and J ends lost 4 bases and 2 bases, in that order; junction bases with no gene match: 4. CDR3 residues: CASSSSGQGAYNEQFF. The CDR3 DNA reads TGTGCCAGCAGCTCTTCGGGACAGGGGGCCTACAATGAGCAGTTCTTC.

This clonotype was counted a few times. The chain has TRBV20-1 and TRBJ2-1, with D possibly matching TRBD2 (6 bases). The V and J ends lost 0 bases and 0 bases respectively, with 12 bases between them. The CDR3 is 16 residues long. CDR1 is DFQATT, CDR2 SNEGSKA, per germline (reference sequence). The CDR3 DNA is TGCAGTGCTAGAGATCGGGGGATTATCTCCTACAATGAGCAGTTCTTC. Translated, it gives CSARDRGIISYNEQFF.

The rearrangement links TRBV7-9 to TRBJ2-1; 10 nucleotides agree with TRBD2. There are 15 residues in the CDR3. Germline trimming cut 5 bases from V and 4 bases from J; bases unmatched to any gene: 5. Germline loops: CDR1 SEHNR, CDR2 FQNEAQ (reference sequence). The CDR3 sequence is CASSQAGGNYNEQFF. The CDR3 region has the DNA TGTGCCAGCAGCCAAGCGGGGGGGAATTACAATGAGCAGTTCTTC.

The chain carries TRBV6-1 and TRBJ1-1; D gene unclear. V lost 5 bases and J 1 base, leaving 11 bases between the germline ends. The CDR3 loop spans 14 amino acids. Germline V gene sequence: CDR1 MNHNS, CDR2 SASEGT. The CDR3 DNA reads TGTGCCAGCAGTACCTCTGGAGGGAACACTGAAGCTTTCTTT. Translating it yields CASSTSGGNTEAFF.

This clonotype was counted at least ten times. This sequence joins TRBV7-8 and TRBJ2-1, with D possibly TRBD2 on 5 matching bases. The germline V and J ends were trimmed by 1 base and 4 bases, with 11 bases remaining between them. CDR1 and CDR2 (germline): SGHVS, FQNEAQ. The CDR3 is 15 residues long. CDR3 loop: CASSLGGSAYNEQFF. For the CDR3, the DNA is TGTGCCAGCAGCTTAGGAGGTAGCGCATACAATGAGCAGTTCTTC. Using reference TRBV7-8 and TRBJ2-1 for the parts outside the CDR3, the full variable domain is GAGVSQSPRYKVAKRGQDVALRCDPISGHVSLFWYQQALGQGPEFLTYFQNEAQLDKSGLPSDRFFAERPEGSVSTLKIQRTQQEDSAVYLCASSLGGSAYNEQFFGPGTRLTVL.

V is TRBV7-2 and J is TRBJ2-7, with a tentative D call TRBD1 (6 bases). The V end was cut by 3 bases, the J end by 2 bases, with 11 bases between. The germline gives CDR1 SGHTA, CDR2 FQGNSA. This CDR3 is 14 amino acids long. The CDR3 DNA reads TGTGCCAGCAGCTTTGGGGACACCGCCTACGAGCAGTACTTC. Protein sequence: CASSFGDTAYEQYF.

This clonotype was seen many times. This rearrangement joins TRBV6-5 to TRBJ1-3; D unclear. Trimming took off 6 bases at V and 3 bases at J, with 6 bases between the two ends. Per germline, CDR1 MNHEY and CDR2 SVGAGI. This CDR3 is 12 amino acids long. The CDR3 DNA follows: TGTGCCAGCAGGGACCATGGAAACACCATATATTTT. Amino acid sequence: CASRDHGNTIYF.

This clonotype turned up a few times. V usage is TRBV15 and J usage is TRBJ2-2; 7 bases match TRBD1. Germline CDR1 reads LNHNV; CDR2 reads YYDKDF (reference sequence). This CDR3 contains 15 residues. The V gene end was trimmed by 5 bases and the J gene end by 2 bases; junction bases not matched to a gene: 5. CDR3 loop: CATSYYRGNTGELFF. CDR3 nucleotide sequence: TGTGCCACCAGCTACTACAGGGGAAACACCGGGGAGCTGTTTTTT.

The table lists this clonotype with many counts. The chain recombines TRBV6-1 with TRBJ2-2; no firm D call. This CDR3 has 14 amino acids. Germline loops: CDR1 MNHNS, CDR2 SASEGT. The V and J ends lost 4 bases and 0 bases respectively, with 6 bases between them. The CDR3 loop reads CASSGTSNTGELFF. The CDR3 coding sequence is TGTGCCAGCAGTGGCACATCGAACACCGGGGAGCTGTTTTTT.

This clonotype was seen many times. The CDR3 sequence is CSAFGGDIQYF. CDR3 coding DNA: TGCAGTGCGTTCGGGGGGGACATTCAGTACTTC. The V gene is TRBV20-1, the J gene TRBJ2-4, with 8 positions matching TRBD2. The V and J ends lost 6 bases and 8 bases, in that order; junction bases with no gene match: 3. Per the germline V gene, CDR1 is DFQATT and CDR2 is SNEGSKA (reference sequence). There are 11 residues in the CDR3.

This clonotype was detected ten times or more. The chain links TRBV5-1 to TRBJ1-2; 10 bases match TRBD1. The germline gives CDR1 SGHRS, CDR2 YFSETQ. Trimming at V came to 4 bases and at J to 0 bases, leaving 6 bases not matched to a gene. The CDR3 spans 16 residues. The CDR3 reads CASSHAGTGANYGYTF. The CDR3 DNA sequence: TGCGCCAGCAGCCACGCCGGGACAGGGGCTAACTATGGCTACACCTTC. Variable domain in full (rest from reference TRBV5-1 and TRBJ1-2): KAGVTQTPRYLIKTRGQQVTLSCSPISGHRSVSWYQQTPGQGLQFLFEYFSETQRNKGNFPGRFSGRQFSNSRSEMNVSTLELGDSALYLCASSHAGTGANYGYTFGSGTRLTVV.

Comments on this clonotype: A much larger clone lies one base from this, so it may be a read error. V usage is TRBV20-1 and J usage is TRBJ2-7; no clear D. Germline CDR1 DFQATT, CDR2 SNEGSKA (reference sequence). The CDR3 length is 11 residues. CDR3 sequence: CSASTIYGQYF. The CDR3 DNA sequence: TGCAGTGCCAGTACAATCTACGGGCAGTACTTC.

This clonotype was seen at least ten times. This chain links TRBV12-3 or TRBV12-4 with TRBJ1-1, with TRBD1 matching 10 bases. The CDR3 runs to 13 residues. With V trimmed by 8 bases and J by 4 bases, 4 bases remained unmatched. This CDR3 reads CASGTGEGTEAFF. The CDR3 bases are TGTGCCAGCGGGACAGGGGAGGGCACTGAAGCTTTCTTT.

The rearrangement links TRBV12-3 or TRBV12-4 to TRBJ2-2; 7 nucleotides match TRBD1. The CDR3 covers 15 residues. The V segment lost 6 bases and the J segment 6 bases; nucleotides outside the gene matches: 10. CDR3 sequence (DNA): TGTGCCAGCAGCCTGGGGACAGTTGGCCCCGGGGAGCTGTTTTTT. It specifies CASSLGTVGPGELFF.

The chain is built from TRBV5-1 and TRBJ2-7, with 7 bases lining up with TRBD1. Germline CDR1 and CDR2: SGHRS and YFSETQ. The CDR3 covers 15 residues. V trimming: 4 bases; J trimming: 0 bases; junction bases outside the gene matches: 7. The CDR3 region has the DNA TGCGCCAGCAGCGTAGAGACAGGGTACTCCTACGAGCAGTACTTC. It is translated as CASSVETGYSYEQYF. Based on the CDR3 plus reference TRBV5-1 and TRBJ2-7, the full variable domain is KAGVTQTPRYLIKTRGQQVTLSCSPISGHRSVSWYQQTPGQGLQFLFEYFSETQRNKGNFPGRFSGRQFSNSRSEMNVSTLELGDSALYLCASSVETGYSYEQYFGPGTRLTVT.

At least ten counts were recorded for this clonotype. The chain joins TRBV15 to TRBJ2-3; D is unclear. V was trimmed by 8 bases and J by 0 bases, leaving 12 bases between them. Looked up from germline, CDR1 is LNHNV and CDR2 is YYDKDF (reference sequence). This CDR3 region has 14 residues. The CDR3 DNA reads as TGTGCCACCGCTCGTATGGCTAGCACAGATACGCAGTATTTT. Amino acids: CATARMASTDTQYF.

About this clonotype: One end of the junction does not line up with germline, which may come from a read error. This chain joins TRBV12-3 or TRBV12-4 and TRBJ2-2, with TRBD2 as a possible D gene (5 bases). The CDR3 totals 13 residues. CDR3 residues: CASTLSNTGKLFF. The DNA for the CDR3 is TGTGCCAGCACTTTATCTAACACCGGGAAGCTGTTTTTT.

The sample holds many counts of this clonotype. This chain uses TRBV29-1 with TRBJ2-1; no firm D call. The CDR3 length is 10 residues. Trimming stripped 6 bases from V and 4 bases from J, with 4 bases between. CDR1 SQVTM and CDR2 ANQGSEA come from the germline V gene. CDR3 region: CSVVYNEQFF. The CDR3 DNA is TGCAGCGTGGTATACAATGAGCAGTTCTTC.

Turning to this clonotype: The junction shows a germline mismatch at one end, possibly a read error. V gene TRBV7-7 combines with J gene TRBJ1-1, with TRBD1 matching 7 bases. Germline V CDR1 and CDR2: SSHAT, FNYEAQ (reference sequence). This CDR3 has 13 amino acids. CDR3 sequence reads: CASSSDRYSEAFF. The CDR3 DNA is TGTGCTAGCAGCTCGGACAGGTACTCTGAAGCTTTCTTT.

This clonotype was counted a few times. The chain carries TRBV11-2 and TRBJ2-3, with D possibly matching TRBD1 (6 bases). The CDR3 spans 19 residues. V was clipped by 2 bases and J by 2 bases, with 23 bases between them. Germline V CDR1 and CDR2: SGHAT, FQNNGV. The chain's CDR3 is CASSLPRPNSQGTTDTQYF. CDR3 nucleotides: TGTGCCAGCAGCTTACCTCGACCAAACTCCCAGGGGACCACAGATACGCAGTATTTT.

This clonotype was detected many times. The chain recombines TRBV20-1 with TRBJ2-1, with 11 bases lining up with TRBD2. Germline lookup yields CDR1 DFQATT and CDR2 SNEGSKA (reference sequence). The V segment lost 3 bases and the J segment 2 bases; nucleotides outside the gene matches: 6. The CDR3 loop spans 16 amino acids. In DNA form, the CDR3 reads TGCAGTGCTAGTGCCATTAGCGGGGGGGCCTACAATGAGCAGTTCTTC. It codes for CSASAISGGAYNEQFF.

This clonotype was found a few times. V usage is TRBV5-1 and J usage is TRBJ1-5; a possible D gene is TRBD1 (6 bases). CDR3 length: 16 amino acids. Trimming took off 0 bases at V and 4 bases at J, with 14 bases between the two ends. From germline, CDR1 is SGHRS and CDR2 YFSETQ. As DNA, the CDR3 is TGCGCCAGCAGCTTGGGGGGGCCGGGTGGAAATCAGCCCCAGCATTTT. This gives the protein CASSLGGPGGNQPQHF.

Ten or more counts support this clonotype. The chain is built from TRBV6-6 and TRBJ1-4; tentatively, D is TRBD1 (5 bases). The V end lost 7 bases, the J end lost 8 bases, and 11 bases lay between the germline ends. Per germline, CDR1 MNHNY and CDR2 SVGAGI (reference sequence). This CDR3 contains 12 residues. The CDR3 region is CASTGSGEKLFF. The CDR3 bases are TGTGCCAGCACAGGGTCTGGGGAAAAACTGTTTTTT.